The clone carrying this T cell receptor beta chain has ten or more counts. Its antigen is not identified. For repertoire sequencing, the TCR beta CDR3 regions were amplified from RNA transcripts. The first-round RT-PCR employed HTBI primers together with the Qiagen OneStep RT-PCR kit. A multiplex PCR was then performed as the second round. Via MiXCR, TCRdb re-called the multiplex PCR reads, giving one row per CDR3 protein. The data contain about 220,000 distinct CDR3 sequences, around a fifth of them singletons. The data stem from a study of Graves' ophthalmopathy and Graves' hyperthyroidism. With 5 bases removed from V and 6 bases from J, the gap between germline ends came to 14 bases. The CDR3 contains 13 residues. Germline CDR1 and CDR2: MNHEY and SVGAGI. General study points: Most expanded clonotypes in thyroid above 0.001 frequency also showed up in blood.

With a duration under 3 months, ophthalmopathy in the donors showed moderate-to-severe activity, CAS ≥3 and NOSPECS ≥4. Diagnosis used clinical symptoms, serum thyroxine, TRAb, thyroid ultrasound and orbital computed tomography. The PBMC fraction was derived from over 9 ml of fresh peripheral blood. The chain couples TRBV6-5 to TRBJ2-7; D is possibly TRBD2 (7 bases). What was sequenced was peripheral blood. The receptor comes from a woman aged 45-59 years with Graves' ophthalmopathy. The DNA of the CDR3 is TGTGCCAGCAGTAGGCCAGGGGAGGGCGAGCAGTACTTC. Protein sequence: CASSRPGEGEQYF.